A selection of T cell receptor beta chains follows, all from one sample in a study of blood T cell repertoires in COVID-19. Sequencing used immunoSEQ multiplex PCR; TCRdb keeps in-frame clones, though not all of them. This sample yields some 340,000 clones, of which around four fifths are seen a single time; around 3% belongs to the top ten. The sequencing input was peripheral blood. These receptors were collected from a man in his thirties or forties with active or convalescent COVID-19. CDR3s include the opening cysteine and the closing phenylalanine or tryptophan. A D gene is named only where the DNA matches it firmly.

TGTGCCAGCAGCCCTAGCGGGGGAATCATCGGGGAGCTGTTTTTT CASSPSGGIIGELFF TRBD2 TRBV9 15 TRBJ2-2
TGTGCCAGCAGTGAAAATCGGGATCTCTATGGCTACACCTTC CASSENRDLYGYTF NA TRBV28 14 TRBJ1-2
TGTGCCAGCAGAATAACAGGGGGAAACAATCAGCCCCAGCATTTT CASRITGGNNQPQHF TRBD1 TRBV6-5 15 TRBJ1-5
TGTGCCAGCAGCCCCCTGGAGACAGGGAGCTCCTACGAGCAGTACTTC CASSPLETGSSYEQYF TRBD1 TRBV11-2 16 TRBJ2-7
TGTGCCAGCAGTAAGGGGGAAGAGCAGTTCTTC CASSKGEEQFF NA TRBV12-3/TRBV12-4 11 TRBJ2-1
TGTGCCAGTAGTATAGTAAGGACCGGGCGGGACGAGCAGTACTTC CASSIVRTGRDEQYF NA TRBV19 15 TRBJ2-7
TGTGCCAGCAGTGAAGTCCCTACAGGAACTAATAGCAATCAGCCCCAGCATTTT CASSEVPTGTNSNQPQHF NA TRBV6-1 18 TRBJ1-5
TGTGCCAGCTCATCCGGACTTCTAAATAGCACAGATACGCAGTATTTT CASSSGLLNSTDTQYF NA TRBV18 16 TRBJ2-3
TGCGCCAGGAAACTTGATTCCTACGAGCAGTACTTC CARKLDSYEQYF NA TRBV5-1 12 TRBJ2-7
TGTGCCAGCAGCCACCCAGGCCGGCAATTTAACTATGGCTACACCTTC CASSHPGRQFNYGYTF NA TRBV7-8 16 TRBJ1-2
TGCAGCGTTGTGCAGGTTCACAAAACTGAAGCTTTCTTT CSVVQVHKTEAFF NA TRBV29-1 13 TRBJ1-1
TGTGCCAGCAGCCAACGGGGGGGGTGGGGCACAGATACGCAGTATTTT CASSQRGGWGTDTQYF TRBD2 TRBV3-1/TRBV3-2 16 TRBJ2-3
TGTGCCAGCAAGGATTACAGGGTCAGATCGACTAATGAAAAACTGTTTTTT CASKDYRVRSTNEKLFF NA TRBV28 17 TRBJ1-4
TGTGCCAGCAGCGGTAGCGGGAGTTTGCGTGAGCAGTTCTTC CASSGSGSLREQFF TRBD2 TRBV9 14 TRBJ2-1
TGTGCCAGTAGTCAAACTAGCGGGATCTCCAATGAGCAGTTCTTC CASSQTSGISNEQFF TRBD2 TRBV19 15 TRBJ2-1
TGTGCCAGCAGTTTAGGACAGGGCGGCTATGGCTACACCTTC CASSLGQGGYGYTF TRBD1 TRBV27 14 TRBJ1-2
TGTGCCACCAGTACAGGGGCCAGACTAGCGGGAGTTTTCGATGAGCAGTTCTTC CATSTGARLAGVFDEQFF TRBD2 TRBV24-1 18 TRBJ2-1
TGTGCCAGCAGCAAAGCTACTAGCGGGAGAGGTAGCACAGATACGCAGTATTTT CASSKATSGRGSTDTQYF NA TRBV21-1 18 TRBJ2-3
TGCGCCAGCAGCTGGCAGGGCAGAGGAGAAGCTTTCTTT CASSWQGRGEAFF NA TRBV5-1 13 TRBJ1-1
TGTGCCATCAGTGAGTTGATAGGGGGCAATCAGCCCCAGCATTTT CAISELIGGNQPQHF NA TRBV10-3 15 TRBJ1-5
TGTGCCAGCACCCCCTACCCGGGGGAGGCCACAGATACGCAGTATTTT CASTPYPGEATDTQYF NA TRBV5-5 16 TRBJ2-3
TGTGCCTGCCGGGACAGGGGGGGTGGCTACACCTTC CACRDRGGGYTF TRBD1 TRBV30 12 TRBJ1-2
TGTGCCAGCAGCCCGGCGGGGCACACCGGGGAGCTGTTTTTT CASSPAGHTGELFF NA TRBV7-9 14 TRBJ2-2